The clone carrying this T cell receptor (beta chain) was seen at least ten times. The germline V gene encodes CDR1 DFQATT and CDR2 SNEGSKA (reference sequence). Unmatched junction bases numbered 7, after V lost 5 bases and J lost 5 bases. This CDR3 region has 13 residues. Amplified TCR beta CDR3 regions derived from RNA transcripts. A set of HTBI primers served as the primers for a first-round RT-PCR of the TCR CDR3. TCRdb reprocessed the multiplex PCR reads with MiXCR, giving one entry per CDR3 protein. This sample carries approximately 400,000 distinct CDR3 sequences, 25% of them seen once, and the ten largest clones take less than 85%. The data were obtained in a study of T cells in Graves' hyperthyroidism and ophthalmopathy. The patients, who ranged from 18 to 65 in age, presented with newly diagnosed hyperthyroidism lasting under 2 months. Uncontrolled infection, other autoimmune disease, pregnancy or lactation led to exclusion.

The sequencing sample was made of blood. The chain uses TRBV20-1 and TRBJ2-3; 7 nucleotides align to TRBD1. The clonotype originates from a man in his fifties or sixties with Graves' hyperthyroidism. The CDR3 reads CSAGTGVGDTQYF. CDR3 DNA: TGCAGTGCTGGCACAGGGGTGGGAGATACGCAGTATTTT.